Below, 31 T cell receptor beta chains from the same sample are listed, as sequenced in a study of monozygotic twins with inflammatory bowel disease. Following a re-call of the 5' RACE reads, TCRdb has one entry per CDR3 protein and lacks DNA. Its listing shows fewer than 550,000 distinct CDR3 sequences. The sequenced material came from blood. These receptors were obtained from a human donor with ulcerative colitis or Crohn's disease, or a healthy co-twin of an affected twin (not recorded which).

CDR3 amino acids: CASSPTGSNYGYTF. The chain has TRBV4-1 and TRBJ1-2; TCRdb's D call of TRBD1 is untestable without DNA. The CDR3 is 14 amino acids. Germline values: CDR1 MGHRA, CDR2 YSYEKL.

The chain uses TRBV28 and TRBJ2-5; the D gene TCRdb calls, TRBD2, cannot be checked with no DNA. The CDR3 contains 15 residues. Germline loops: CDR1 MDHEN, CDR2 SYDVKM. CDR3: CASSFRGSPGETQYF.

The V call is TRBV20-1, the J call TRBJ1-1; there is no DNA to check the TCRdb D call of TRBD1. This CDR3 is built from 12 residues. CDR1 DFQATT and CDR2 SNEGSKA come from the germline V gene (reference sequence). The CDR3 loop reads CSAGQGWTEAFF.

This rearrangement joins TRBV5-1 to TRBJ1-6. CDR3 size: 15 residues. Germline-derived CDR1 and CDR2 are SGHRS and YFSETQ. The CDR3 sequence: CASTNGTAELRPLHF.

The chain uses TRBV12-3 or TRBV12-4 and TRBJ1-5; TCRdb's D gene call, TRBD1, goes unchecked for lack of DNA. CDR3 size: 14 residues. The CDR3 protein is CASSGGDRRQPQHF.

The chain combines TRBV10-3 with TRBJ2-1; no DNA is available, so the TRBD1 call from TCRdb remains unchecked. This CDR3 is built from 13 residues. Germline V gene lookup returns CDR1 ENHRY and CDR2 SYGVKD. CDR3 in amino acids: CAIDGGNYNEQFF.

V usage is TRBV7-6 and J usage is TRBJ2-1; TCRdb designates TRBD2, a call that cannot be tested without DNA. The CDR3 runs to 19 residues. Germline V lookup: CDR1 SGHVS, CDR2 FNYEAQ. This CDR3 reads CASSSSTSGGESSYNEQFF.

The gene calls are TRBV9 and TRBJ2-5; absent DNA, TCRdb's TRBD1 call cannot be checked. Germline V CDR1 and CDR2: SGDLS, YYNGEE. CDR3 length: 14 residues. The CDR3 spells CASSFGTGGETQYF.

The genes are TRBV20-1 and TRBJ2-7; TCRdb names TRBD1, which stays unverified in the absence of DNA. This CDR3 region has 13 residues. Germline V CDR1 and CDR2: DFQATT, SNEGSKA (reference sequence). The CDR3: CSARRDARVEQYF.

The chain couples TRBV27 to TRBJ2-1; TCRdb's D call, TRBD2, is unchecked because there is no DNA. The CDR3 spans 15 residues. Germline CDR1 MNHEY, CDR2 SMNVEV (reference sequence). Here the CDR3 reads CASSPSSGAYNEQFF.

V is TRBV10-3 and J is TRBJ2-3; the D gene TCRdb calls, TRBD2, cannot be checked with no DNA. Looked up from germline, CDR1 is ENHRY and CDR2 is SYGVKD. The CDR3 covers 13 residues. The CDR3 here is CAIRGLDPSTQYF.

This chain links TRBV24-1 with TRBJ2-1; the TCRdb D gene call, TRBD1, has no DNA to confirm it. Germline assignment: CDR1 KGHDR and CDR2 SFDVKD. CDR3 length: 13 residues. The CDR3 region is CATSEFRGRKQFF.

The rearrangement links TRBV10-3 to TRBJ2-7; TCRdb's D gene call, TRBD1, goes unchecked for lack of DNA. CDR1 and CDR2 from the germline V gene are ENHRY and SYGVKD. The CDR3 loop spans 15 amino acids. The CDR3 loop is CATLNLGGQGHEQYF.

V and J are TRBV2 and TRBJ2-3; checking the TCRdb D call of TRBD1 is not possible without DNA. Germline values: CDR1 SNHLY, CDR2 FYNNEI. The CDR3 length is 13 residues. The chain's CDR3 is CASILLGGGTQYF. Together with reference TRBV2 and TRBJ2-3, the CDR3 gives the full variable domain: EPEVTQTPSHQVTQMGQEVILRCVPISNHLYFYWYRQILGQKVEFLVSFYNNEISEKSEIFDDQFSVERPDGSNFTLKIRSTKLEDSAMYFCASILLGGGTQYFGPGTRLTVL.

J is TRBJ1-5 and V is TRBV30; TCRdb outputs TRBD1, but without DNA this stays unchecked. This CDR3 region has 13 residues. Germline loops: CDR1 GTSNPN, CDR2 SVGIG (reference sequence). The CDR3: CAWSPGINQPQHF. Filled out from reference TRBV30 and TRBJ1-5, the complete variable domain reads SQTIHQWPATLVQPVGSPLSLECTVEGTSNPNLYWYRQAAGRGLQLLFYSVGIGQISSEVPQNLSASRPQDRQFILSSKKLLLSDSGFYLCAWSPGINQPQHFGDGTRLSIL.

The J gene is TRBJ1-1, the V gene TRBV19; TCRdb returns TRBD1, unconfirmable since there is no DNA. The germline CDR1 and CDR2 sequences are LNHDA and SQIVND (reference sequence). This CDR3 is built from 14 residues. The CDR3 spells CASSIAGTGSEAFF.

The V call is TRBV12-3 or TRBV12-4, the J call TRBJ1-3. The CDR3 has 15 residues. CDR3 sequence reads: CASSPPGYSGNTIYF.

The V gene is TRBV6-5, the J gene TRBJ1-4; TCRdb names TRBD1, which stays unverified in the absence of DNA. CDR1 is MNHEY, CDR2 SVGAGI, per germline. The CDR3 consists of 15 residues. CDR3 residues: CASSYPDRAREKLFF.

This sequence joins TRBV9 and TRBJ2-4; TCRdb calls TRBD1, which cannot be checked without DNA. The CDR3 totals 15 residues. Looked up from germline, CDR1 is SGDLS and CDR2 is YYNGEE. The CDR3 loop reads CASSVIGHGGDIQYF.

This chain joins TRBV5-4 and TRBJ1-6; the TCRdb call, TRBD1, lacks DNA for checking. Germline values: CDR1 SGHNT, CDR2 YYREEE (reference sequence). The length of the CDR3 is 14 residues. The chain's CDR3 is CASSFDRGYSPLHF.

CDR3: CASSLAYLWSEQFF. The rearrangement uses TRBV5-1 and TRBJ2-1. From germline, CDR1 is SGHRS and CDR2 YFSETQ. The CDR3 extends over 14 amino acids.

The chain has TRBV7-9 and TRBJ1-4; TCRdb proposes TRBD1, but this gene call is untestable without DNA. Germline V gene sequence: CDR1 SEHNR, CDR2 FQNEAQ (reference sequence). The CDR3 loop spans 16 amino acids. This CDR3 is CASSSGTGLTNEKLFF. Full variable domain (rest looked up from reference TRBV7-9 and TRBJ1-4): DTGVSQNPRHKITKRGQNVTFRCDPISEHNRLYWYRQTLGQGPEFLTYFQNEAQLEKSRLLSDRFSAERPKGSFSTLEIQRTEQGDSAMYLCASSSGTGLTNEKLFFGSGTQLSVL.

The rearrangement joins TRBV20-1 to TRBJ2-7; TCRdb gives TRBD1 as the D gene, but with no DNA this cannot be confirmed. The germline CDR1 and CDR2 sequences are DFQATT and SNEGSKA (reference sequence). The CDR3 has 14 amino acids. This CDR3 reads CSASPGTDSYEQYF.

The chain uses TRBV7-2 and TRBJ1-2. Germline-derived CDR1 and CDR2 are SGHTA and FQGNSA. This CDR3 comprises 11 residues. The CDR3 sequence is CASSLEGGYTF.

The chain has TRBV7-3 and TRBJ2-1; TCRdb names TRBD2, which stays unverified in the absence of DNA. Per the germline V gene, CDR1 is SGHTA and CDR2 is FQGTGA. The CDR3 runs to 13 residues. Here the CDR3 reads CASSLGLAGILIF.

The chain recombines TRBV11-2 with TRBJ1-5; TCRdb returns TRBD1, unconfirmable since there is no DNA. The CDR3 runs to 14 residues. CDR1 and CDR2 from the germline V gene are SGHAT and FQNNGV. The CDR3 sequence: CASSPDRSSYPQHF.

V usage is TRBV28 and J usage is TRBJ1-1; TCRdb outputs TRBD1, but without DNA this stays unchecked. Germline assignment: CDR1 MDHEN and CDR2 SYDVKM. This CDR3 contains 17 residues. CDR3 in amino acids: CASTPAVDGWFSAEAFF.

This chain joins TRBV5-6 and TRBJ2-6; with no DNA, the TCRdb D assignment of TRBD1 cannot be verified. The CDR3 is made up of 17 amino acids. Germline loops: CDR1 SGHDT, CDR2 YYEEEE. The CDR3 loop reads CASRTGQGLAGANVLTF. Using reference TRBV5-6 and TRBJ2-6 for the parts outside the CDR3, the full variable domain is DAGVTQSPTHLIKTRGQQVTLRCSPKSGHDTVSWYQQALGQGPQFIFQYYEEEERQRGNFPDRFSGHQFPNYSSELNVNALLLGDSALYLCASRTGQGLAGANVLTFGAGSRLTVL.

The genes are TRBV20-1 and TRBJ1-4. Germline loops: CDR1 DFQATT, CDR2 SNEGSKA (reference sequence). There are 12 residues in the CDR3. The CDR3 reads CSVDGSNEKLFF.

CDR3: CASSPRTDSSGANVLTF. V gene TRBV4-1 combines with J gene TRBJ2-6. From germline, CDR1 is MGHRA and CDR2 YSYEKL. The CDR3 covers 17 residues.

The chain has TRBV7-6 and TRBJ1-1; the TRBD1 assignment by TCRdb is unverifiable without DNA. CDR1 is SGHVS and CDR2 is FNYEAQ in the germline V gene. The CDR3 spans 14 residues. Here the CDR3 reads CASVGGGMNTEAFF.